This T cell receptor beta chain was captured by sequencing in a study of T cell responses to AZD1222 COVID-19 vaccine. Findings of the study overall: The sample set comprised mostly white British donors with more females, and clonal diversity was possibly underestimated. Dominant at 160-218 and 743-854, vaccine-associated CD4 TCRs also spanned spike. Spike-specific TCR breadth and depth rose after two AZD1222 doses.

In the case of this clone: Its antigen is as yet unknown.

The CDR3 contains 14 residues. The V end was cut by 5 bases, the J end by 6 bases, with 16 bases between. Germline values: CDR1 LNHDA, CDR2 SQIVND (reference sequence). Profiled with immunoSEQ multiplex PCR; TCRdb holds only in-frame clones, not every one. The table shows 72,000 or so clones, with about 88% occurring only once. The specimen was peripheral blood, collected on day 0 of AZD1222 vaccination. The sequence was obtained from an adult in good health. The chain is built from TRBV19 and TRBJ1-1, with D unresolved. Here the CDR3 reads CASSVVSTRPEAFF. CDR3 sequence (DNA): TGTGCCAGTAGTGTCGTCTCGACCCGACCTGAAGCTTTCTTT.